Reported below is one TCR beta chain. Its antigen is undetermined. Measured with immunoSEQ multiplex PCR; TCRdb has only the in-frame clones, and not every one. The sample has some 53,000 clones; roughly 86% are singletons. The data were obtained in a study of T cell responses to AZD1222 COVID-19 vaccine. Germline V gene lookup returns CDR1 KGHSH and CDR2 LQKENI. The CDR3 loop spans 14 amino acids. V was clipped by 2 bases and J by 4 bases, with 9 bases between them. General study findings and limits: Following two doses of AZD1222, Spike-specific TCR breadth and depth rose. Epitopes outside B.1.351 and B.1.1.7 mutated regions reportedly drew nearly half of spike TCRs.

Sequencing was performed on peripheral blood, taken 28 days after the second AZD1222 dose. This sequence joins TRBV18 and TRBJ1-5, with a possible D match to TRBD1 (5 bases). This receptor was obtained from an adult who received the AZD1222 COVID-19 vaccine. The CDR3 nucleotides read TGTGCCAGCTCACCAACAGGTTGGAATCAGCCCCAGCATTTT. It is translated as CASSPTGWNQPQHF. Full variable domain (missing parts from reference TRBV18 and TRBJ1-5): NAGVMQNPRHLVRRRGQEARLRCSPMKGHSHVYWYRQLPEEGLKFMVYLQKENIIDESGMPKERFSAEFPKEGPSILRIQQVVRGDSAAYFCASSPTGWNQPQHFGDGTRLSIL.